Below are 29 T cell receptor beta chains sequenced from a single sample in a study of shared clonotypes between healthy human individuals. The data were produced by immunoSEQ multiplex PCR, yet TCRdb's version contains in-frame clones alone and is incomplete. This table has some 680,000 clones, about three quarters appearing once. The sequencing sample was made of memory CD4+ T cells sorted from blood. Indicated subset: CD45RA-negative fraction. The source is a woman in her twenties or thirties in good health.

V usage is TRBV28 and J usage is TRBJ2-7; D may be TRBD1 or TRBD2 (7 bases each). Germline CDR1 reads MDHEN; CDR2 reads SYDVKM. V was cut by 2 bases and J by 5 bases, with 16 bases left in between. The CDR3 has 15 amino acids. DNA of the CDR3: TGTGCCAGCAGTTTAGGAGGCCAGGGGGGGGACGAGCAGTACTTC. Amino acid sequence: CASSLGGQGGDEQYF.

This chain links TRBV28 with TRBJ2-1, with 7 bases matching TRBD2. This CDR3 has 17 amino acids. V lost 0 bases and J lost 7; bases outside the gene matches: 12. Germline V gene lookup returns CDR1 MDHEN and CDR2 SYDVKM. In DNA form, the CDR3 reads TGTGCCAGCAGTTTATGGAATAGGGACTACAGAAGGAATGAGCAGTTCTTC. Its translation is CASSLWNRDYRRNEQFF.

The J gene is TRBJ2-6, the V gene TRBV5-1; D ambiguous. This CDR3 region has 16 residues. Deletions cut 4 bases from V and 3 bases from J, with 14 bases between. Germline lookup yields CDR1 SGHRS and CDR2 YFSETQ. The CDR3 is CASSPTVLSGANVLTF. CDR3 DNA sequence: TGCGCCAGCAGCCCGACGGTTCTCAGTGGGGCCAACGTCCTGACTTTC.

The chain has TRBV5-1 and TRBJ2-5, with 7 bases identical to TRBD1. Unmatched junction bases numbered 6, after V lost 2 bases and J lost 5 bases. In germline, CDR1 is SGHRS, CDR2 YFSETQ. This CDR3 contains 14 residues. This CDR3 reads CASSFDRAGETQYF. In DNA, the CDR3 is TGCGCCAGCAGCTTCGACAGGGCTGGGGAGACCCAGTACTTC.

J is TRBJ1-2 and V is TRBV19; D remains ambiguous. Trimming cost V 0 bases and J 2 bases, with 13 bases left between them. Germline loops: CDR1 LNHDA, CDR2 SQIVND (reference sequence). This CDR3 has 16 residues. CDR3 DNA: TGTGCCAGTAGTATAGAATGGTCCGGCAAAAACTATGGCTACACCTTC. It is translated as CASSIEWSGKNYGYTF.

The chain uses TRBV28 and TRBJ2-1; D gene unclear. V lost 7 bases, J lost 12 bases, and 16 bases lay in between. Germline assignment: CDR1 MDHEN and CDR2 SYDVKM. The CDR3 contains 12 residues. The CDR3 reads CASTSSPLGQFF. CDR3 bases: TGTGCCAGCACCTCGTCCCCCCTCGGGCAGTTCTTC.

This clone was counted only a few times. The chain employs TRBV30 and TRBJ2-6, with D tentatively TRBD2 (5 bases). This CDR3 spans 12 amino acids. V gave up 5 bases and J gave up 4 bases, with 6 bases separating them. CDR1 GTSNPN and CDR2 SVGIG come from the germline V gene (reference sequence). The CDR3 coding sequence is TGTGCCTGGCGACTAGGGGCCAACGTCCTGACTTTC. Its translation is CAWRLGANVLTF.

This chain links TRBV11-2 with TRBJ2-1; the match to TRBD2 covers 9 bases. Germline V gives CDR1 SGHAT, CDR2 FQNNGV. Trimming at V came to 3 bases and at J to 5 bases, leaving 5 bases not matched to a gene. The CDR3 has 15 residues. CDR3 sequence reads: CASSLAGGPNNEQFF. The CDR3 DNA follows: TGTGCCAGCAGCTTGGCGGGAGGGCCTAACAATGAGCAGTTCTTC.

This clone was counted at least ten times. The chain uses TRBV4-2 and TRBJ1-2, with D hard to call. CDR1 LGHNA and CDR2 YNFKEQ come from the germline V gene. The CDR3 extends over 15 amino acids. V was pared by 1 base and J by 4 bases, with 13 bases between. The CDR3 region is CASSQATDTGYGYTF. CDR3 DNA sequence: TGTGCCAGCAGCCAAGCGACCGATACGGGCTATGGCTACACCTTC.

The genes are TRBV28 and TRBJ1-2; D gene unclear. The CDR3 consists of 15 residues. V shed 2 bases and J shed 7 bases, with 17 bases lying between them. Germline V gives CDR1 MDHEN, CDR2 SYDVKM. The CDR3, as DNA: TGTGCCAGCAGTTTACTTCCTTTTATCGGGGTTGGCTACACCTTC. Its translation is CASSLLPFIGVGYTF.

With respect to this clone: Given a much more abundant clone one base away, this may be a read error. Additional DNA sequences in this sample encode the identical CDR3. The CDR3 sequence: CASSPQRDSYEQYF. The DNA of the CDR3 is TGTGCCAGCAGCCCACAGCGGGACTCCTACGAGCAGTACTTC. The chain employs TRBV11-1 and TRBJ2-7; 7 bases map to TRBD2. Germline loops: CDR1 SGHAT, CDR2 FQDESV (reference sequence). The ends lost 5 bases at V and 0 bases at J; junction bases unmatched: 4. The CDR3 contains 14 residues.

V gene TRBV5-1 combines with J gene TRBJ2-5; 11 positions agree with TRBD2. TRBJ2-7 matches the DNA end more closely, so the J call is doubtful. The germline V gene has CDR1 SGHRS and CDR2 YFSETQ. This CDR3 has 15 amino acids. In DNA form, the CDR3 reads TGCGCCAGCAGCTTAGGACTAGCGGGCGCTTACGAGCAGTACTTC. Amino acid sequence: CASSLGLAGAYEQYF.

The chain combines TRBV6-5 with TRBJ1-3, with 8 nucleotides matching TRBD1. Trimming removed 5 bases from V and 4 bases from J; junction bases left unmatched: 7. Germline loops: CDR1 MNHEY, CDR2 SVGAGI. This CDR3 has 15 amino acids. The CDR3 loop reads CASSPRTGTGNTIYF. For the CDR3, the DNA is TGTGCCAGCAGTCCAAGGACAGGGACCGGAAACACCATATATTTT.

V gene TRBV5-1 combines with J gene TRBJ1-3; 9 bases map to TRBD1. With 0 bases clipped from V and 8 bases from J, the junction kept 0 bases outside the gene matches. There are 13 residues in the CDR3. Germline V gene sequence: CDR1 SGHRS, CDR2 YFSETQ. The CDR3 DNA is TGCGCCAGCAGCTTGGGACAGGGGGACACCATATATTTT. Its protein is CASSLGQGDTIYF. The full variable domain, in which reference TRBV5-1 and TRBJ1-3 provide the parts outside the CDR3, is KAGVTQTPRYLIKTRGQQVTLSCSPISGHRSVSWYQQTPGQGLQFLFEYFSETQRNKGNFPGRFSGRQFSNSRSEMNVSTLELGDSALYLCASSLGQGDTIYFGEGSWLTVV.

About this clone: Mismatch with germline at one junction end may stem from a read error. The rearrangement uses TRBV20-1 and TRBJ1-2; no definite D call. The germline V gene encodes CDR1 DFQATT and CDR2 SNEGSKA (reference sequence). CDR3 length: 9 residues. The CDR3 DNA sequence: TGCAGTGCTAGACCCGGGCAGGCCTTC. This translates into CSARPGQAF.

The rearrangement links TRBV18 to TRBJ2-1; a weak D match, TRBD2 (5 bases). Trimming shortened V by 4 bases and J by 5 bases, and 9 bases separated the two germline ends. There are 13 residues in the CDR3. CDR1 is KGHSH and CDR2 is LQKENI in the germline V gene. DNA for the CDR3: TGTGCCAGCTCACTCACAGCGGACAATGAGCAGTTCTTC. Translating gives CASSLTADNEQFF.

The chain recombines TRBV10-3 with TRBJ1-1, with D perhaps TRBD1 (5 bases). CDR3 length: 15 amino acids. Trimming pared 1 base from V and 1 base from J, leaving 10 bases between. The germline V gene has CDR1 ENHRY and CDR2 SYGVKD. Here the CDR3 reads CAISEWQGGNTEAFF. CDR3 nucleotide sequence: TGTGCCATCAGTGAGTGGCAGGGAGGGAACACTGAAGCTTTCTTT.

The chain combines TRBV27 with TRBJ1-4; perhaps TRBD1 as D (5 bases). CDR1 is MNHEY and CDR2 is SMNVEV in the germline V gene (reference sequence). The CDR3 sequence is 15 residues long. Trimming pared 3 bases from V and 3 bases from J, leaving 11 bases between. CDR3 nucleotide sequence: TGTGCCAGCAGTTTGGGGCGCGGGGCTAATGAAAAACTGTTTTTT. As protein: CASSLGRGANEKLFF.

This clone was counted a single time. The rearrangement links TRBV7-9 to TRBJ2-5; D might be TRBD1 (6 bases). Per the germline V gene, CDR1 is SEHNR and CDR2 is FQNEAQ (reference sequence). V was clipped by 5 bases and J by 5 bases, with 18 bases between them. CDR3 length: 15 residues. CDR3 DNA: TGTGCCAGCAGCGAACAACAGGGCCCCTTGGAGACCCAGTACTTC. It encodes CASSEQQGPLETQYF.

This sequence joins TRBV11-1 and TRBJ1-1; 12 bases are shared with TRBD1. Trimming cost V 5 bases and J 3 bases; bases outside gene matches: 7. The CDR3 covers 16 residues. Germline loops: CDR1 SGHAT, CDR2 FQDESV (reference sequence). CDR3 residues: CASSARDRGRDTEAFF. Here the CDR3 DNA reads TGTGCCAGCAGCGCCCGGGACAGGGGGCGAGACACTGAAGCTTTCTTT.

The chain couples TRBV5-1 to TRBJ2-1; 10 bases match TRBD2. Germline V CDR1 and CDR2: SGHRS, YFSETQ. This CDR3 is built from 15 residues. The ends lost 5 bases at V and 9 bases at J; junction bases unmatched: 11. The CDR3 spells CASSPTGLARGEQFF. The CDR3 coding sequence is TGCGCCAGCAGTCCGACGGGACTAGCGCGGGGTGAGCAGTTCTTC.

This clone was detected a few times. V is TRBV19 and J is TRBJ2-3; no firm D call. This CDR3 is built from 15 residues. Germline lookup yields CDR1 LNHDA and CDR2 SQIVND (reference sequence). V gave up 1 base and J gave up 3 bases, with 11 bases separating them. CDR3 DNA sequence: TGTGCCAGTAGTATAGGGACCATCGCGACAGATACGCAGTATTTT. Translated: CASSIGTIATDTQYF.

The DNA for the CDR3 is TGCAGCGTTACTCAAAGAATAGCGGGAGTCCCCGGGGAGCTGTTTTTT. Translation gives CSVTQRIAGVPGELFF. V is TRBV29-1 and J is TRBJ2-2, with 9 nucleotides matching TRBD2. The V gene's germline CDR1 is SQVTM and CDR2 ANQGSEA. V was clipped by 5 bases and J by 6 bases; unmatched bases: 13. The CDR3 is 16 residues long.

The chain uses TRBV10-3 and TRBJ2-2; 9 bases match TRBD1. Germline trimming cut 4 bases from V and 3 bases from J; bases unmatched to any gene: 9. CDR1 ENHRY and CDR2 SYGVKD come from the germline V gene. CDR3 size: 17 residues. The CDR3 coding sequence is TGTGCCATCAGTGTGGACAGGGGTCTCCAGCACACCGGGGAGCTGTTTTTT. The encoded protein is CAISVDRGLQHTGELFF.

The chain recombines TRBV28 with TRBJ2-7, with 11 nucleotides matching TRBD2. The germline gives CDR1 MDHEN, CDR2 SYDVKM. Trimming took 4 bases from V and 3 from J; bases not matched to a gene: 8. The CDR3 extends over 16 amino acids. Written as DNA, the CDR3 is TGTGCCAGCAGTTACTACGGGACTAGCGGCAACTACGAGCAGTACTTC. Protein: CASSYYGTSGNYEQYF.

V gene TRBV5-1 combines with J gene TRBJ1-1; 9 bases map to TRBD1. The CDR3 extends over 14 amino acids. CDR1 is SGHRS and CDR2 is YFSETQ in the germline V gene. V was clipped by 2 bases and J by 5 bases; unmatched bases: 4. The CDR3: CASSLQGAKTEAFF. The CDR3 region has the DNA TGCGCCAGCAGCTTACAGGGGGCGAAAACTGAAGCTTTCTTT.

This clone has only a few counts. The chain joins TRBV9 to TRBJ2-5; TRBD2 is a possible D gene (6 bases). The germline CDR1 and CDR2 sequences are SGDLS and YYNGEE. The V end lost 2 bases, the J end lost 7 bases, and 15 bases lay between the germline ends. CDR3 length: 14 amino acids. The CDR3 DNA is TGTGCCAGCAGCGTCGGGGTAGCGGCCGGGACCCAGTACTTC. It yields the protein CASSVGVAAGTQYF.

The chain links TRBV6-5 to TRBJ1-2, with unresolved D. Germline V lookup: CDR1 MNHEY, CDR2 SVGAGI. The V end lost 8 bases, the J end lost 5 bases, and 9 bases lay between the germline ends. This CDR3 spans 11 amino acids. Here the CDR3 reads CASSGGYGYTF. In DNA form, the CDR3 reads TGTGCCAGCTCCGGCGGGTATGGCTACACCTTC.

The chain carries TRBV19 and TRBJ2-7; tentative D call: TRBD1 (6 bases). Germline loops: CDR1 LNHDA, CDR2 SQIVND (reference sequence). Trimming stripped 5 bases from V and 6 bases from J, with 20 bases between. The CDR3 has 15 residues. CDR3 amino acids: CASSYRTELAGEQYF. CDR3 bases: TGTGCCAGTAGTTACAGGACAGAGTTAGCCGGCGAGCAGTACTTC.